This TCR beta chain emerged from a study of blood T cell repertoires in COVID-19. The CDR3 covers 16 residues. Germline V gene sequence: CDR1 GTSNPN, CDR2 SVGIG (reference sequence). J lost 2 bases, V lost 7 bases, and 14 bases had no gene match. Authors' processing steps: Using reference gene primer amplification, nucleated cell counts were estimated. Generated by immunoSEQ multiplex PCR, the TCRdb table keeps only in-frame clones and is missing some. D and trimming were read from the DNA, whereas the V and J calls and clone size are those reported in that table. The sample records 150,000 to 200,000 clones, approximately 80% being singletons.

This sequence was found in a woman aged 40-49 years with COVID-19, enrolled during active disease. V gene TRBV30 combines with J gene TRBJ2-7, with 10 bases matching TRBD2. Material: peripheral blood. The CDR3 loop reads CASSQSGRAGTYEQYF. CDR3 sequence (DNA): TGTGCCTCAAGTCAAAGCGGGAGGGCCGGGACCTACGAGCAGTACTTC.